These 22 T cell receptor beta chains originate from one sample sequenced in a study of cytomegalovirus exposure and HLA in healthy donors. PCR was performed using 60 Vbeta and 13 Jbeta primers. The table came from immunoSEQ multiplex PCR; TCRdb's copy has only in-frame clones and leaves some out. The sample contains approximately 160,000 clones, about three quarters of which appear only once. The sequenced sample was PBMCs. These receptors originate from a woman aged 30 to 39 in good health and CMV-seropositive.

The chain links TRBV27 to TRBJ2-7, with 13 bases matching TRBD2. This CDR3 spans 19 amino acids. The V and J ends lost 2 bases and 9 bases, in that order; junction bases with no gene match: 19. Germline lookup yields CDR1 MNHEY and CDR2 SMNVEV (reference sequence). The CDR3 sequence is CASSLTRTSGSNFAEVQYF. As DNA, the CDR3 is TGTGCCAGCAGTTTAACGAGGACTAGCGGGAGTAATTTCGCTGAGGTGCAGTACTTC.

This chain links TRBV30 with TRBJ1-1, with D maybe TRBD1 (5 bases). This CDR3 comprises 15 residues. V was cut by 0 bases and J by 0 bases, with 11 bases left in between. Germline lookup yields CDR1 GTSNPN and CDR2 SVGIG (reference sequence). Here the CDR3 reads CAWSVAGQLNTEAFF. CDR3 coding DNA: TGTGCCTGGAGTGTAGCCGGACAATTGAACACTGAAGCTTTCTTT.

The genes are TRBV28 and TRBJ2-7; 13 bases match TRBD2. The J segment lost 7 bases and the V segment lost 7 bases, leaving 10 bases of the junction unmatched. The germline V gene has CDR1 MDHEN and CDR2 SYDVKM. The CDR3 has 15 residues. CDR3 region: CASTSPGLAGYEQYF. The CDR3 DNA reads as TGTGCCAGCACCTCGCCGGGACTAGCGGGATATGAGCAGTACTTC.

The V and J genes are TRBV28 and TRBJ1-1; 7 positions match TRBD1. CDR1 MDHEN and CDR2 SYDVKM come from the germline V gene. This CDR3 is built from 14 residues. Trimming at V came to 4 bases and at J to 11 bases, leaving 13 bases not matched to a gene. The CDR3 region has the DNA TGTGCCAGCAGTTCACGACAGGGTGGACTTGAGGCTTTCTTT. Its protein is CASSSRQGGLEAFF.

The J gene is TRBJ1-1, the V gene TRBV7-2; D unclear. Trimming cost V 5 bases and J 7 bases, with 17 bases left between them. Germline V gene data show CDR1 as SGHTA and CDR2 as FQGNSA. This CDR3 is built from 14 residues. Here the CDR3 DNA reads TGTGCCAGCAGCCCCGGGCGGGGTTATGGTGAAGCTTTCTTT. Amino acids: CASSPGRGYGEAFF. The whole variable domain, remainder taken from reference TRBV7-2 and TRBJ1-1, is GAGVSQSPSNKVTEKGKDVELRCDPISGHTALYWYRQSLGQGLEFLIYFQGNSAPDKSGLPSDRFSAERTGGSVSTLTIQRTQQEDSAVYLCASSPGRGYGEAFFGQGTRLTVV.

For the CDR3, the DNA is TGTGCCAGCTCACCAAACAGGCAGAGCTCCTACGAGCAGTACTTC. Translation: CASSPNRQSSYEQYF. V is TRBV18 and J is TRBJ2-7, with D maybe TRBD1 (5 bases). Between the trimmed V and J ends, which lost 2 bases and 0 bases, there was a span of 11 bases. This CDR3 region has 15 residues. Germline CDR1 and CDR2: KGHSH and LQKENI.

The rearrangement uses TRBV6-5 and TRBJ2-7; 10 bases align to TRBD2. The V and J ends lost 8 bases and 5 bases, in that order; junction bases with no gene match: 12. Germline CDR1 is MNHEY and CDR2 is SVGAGI. There are 15 residues in the CDR3. CDR3 bases: TGTGCCAGCCAACCCCTAGCGGGAGTTCGACACGAGCAGTACTTC. Its protein product is CASQPLAGVRHEQYF.

This clone has just a few counts. The J gene is TRBJ1-5, the V gene TRBV19; D may be TRBD1 (5 bases). The germline V gene has CDR1 LNHDA and CDR2 SQIVND (reference sequence). This CDR3 region has 15 residues. The V end was cut by 5 bases, the J end by 1 base, with 12 bases between. The CDR3 region is CASSSQGLSNQPQHF. The CDR3 DNA sequence: TGTGCCAGTAGTTCCCAGGGACTAAGCAATCAGCCCCAGCATTTT.

The V and J genes are TRBV5-1 and TRBJ2-7; D perhaps matches TRBD2 (5 bases). CDR3 length equals 11 residues. V dropped 4 bases and J dropped 7 bases, with 9 bases sitting between them. Germline CDR1 reads SGHRS; CDR2 reads YFSETQ. DNA of the CDR3: TGCGCCAGCAGCGTCCGGGATGAGCAGTACTTC. This gives the protein CASSVRDEQYF. The full variable domain, its missing parts supplied by reference TRBV5-1 and TRBJ2-7, is KAGVTQTPRYLIKTRGQQVTLSCSPISGHRSVSWYQQTPGQGLQFLFEYFSETQRNKGNFPGRFSGRQFSNSRSEMNVSTLELGDSALYLCASSVRDEQYFGPGTRLTVT.

This clone came up a few times. This rearrangement joins TRBV6-1 to TRBJ1-4; TRBD1 is a possible D gene (6 bases). Trimming stripped 5 bases from V and 8 bases from J, with 15 bases between. The CDR3 length is 14 residues. Germline V CDR1 and CDR2: MNHNS, SASEGT. The CDR3: CASSLGQSQEKLFF. CDR3 DNA sequence: TGTGCCAGCAGTTTAGGACAGTCCCAAGAAAAACTGTTTTTT.

V gene TRBV27 combines with J gene TRBJ1-2; 8 nucleotides match TRBD1. Germline CDR1 is MNHEY and CDR2 is SMNVEV (reference sequence). This CDR3 comprises 11 residues. Unmatched junction bases numbered 5, after V lost 10 bases and J lost 7 bases. In DNA, the CDR3 is TGTGCCACCTGGACAGGGTTTGGCTACACCTTC. Amino acids: CATWTGFGYTF.

The rearrangement uses TRBV5-1 and TRBJ1-5, with a weak D call TRBD1 (5 bases). Per germline, CDR1 SGHRS and CDR2 YFSETQ. The CDR3 loop spans 14 amino acids. V lost 4 bases, J lost 3 bases, and 11 bases lay in between. CDR3 nucleotide sequence: TGCGCCAGCAGCCAGGGATCGGTCAATCAGCCCCAGCATTTT. Translating gives CASSQGSVNQPQHF.

This chain joins TRBV30 and TRBJ1-1; D not resolved. Germline V gene data show CDR1 as GTSNPN and CDR2 as SVGIG (reference sequence). Between the trimmed V and J ends, which lost 0 bases and 8 bases, there was a span of 10 bases. There are 12 residues in the CDR3. CDR3 nucleotides: TGTGCCTGGAGTGTTACAGCCTTAGAAGCTTTCTTT. Encoded protein: CAWSVTALEAFF.

The chain employs TRBV6-5 and TRBJ2-2; D uncertain. Between the trimmed V and J ends, which lost 8 bases and 5 bases, there was a span of 12 bases. Germline V lookup: CDR1 MNHEY, CDR2 SVGAGI. CDR3 size: 13 residues. This chain's CDR3 is CASQRDWTGELFF. The CDR3 DNA sequence: TGTGCCAGCCAGAGAGACTGGACCGGGGAGCTGTTTTTT.

The chain joins TRBV10-1 to TRBJ2-7; 14 bases agree with TRBD2. Germline CDR1 is WNHNN and CDR2 is SYGVQD (reference sequence). The CDR3 contains 19 residues. With 10 bases clipped from V and 5 bases from J, the junction kept 22 bases outside the gene matches. The CDR3 is CATIDPGTSGSKEINEQYF. The CDR3 coding sequence is TGCGCCACTATCGACCCAGGGACTAGCGGGAGCAAAGAAATCAACGAGCAGTACTTC.

The chain links TRBV4-1 to TRBJ1-2; 8 nucleotides line up with TRBD1. The germline V gene has CDR1 MGHRA and CDR2 YSYEKL. The CDR3 spans 14 residues. Trimming took 2 bases from V and 5 from J; bases not matched to a gene: 4. The CDR3 coding sequence is TGCGCCAGCAGCCAAACAGGACAGGGTTATGGCTACACCTTC. This gives the protein CASSQTGQGYGYTF.

The rearrangement links TRBV12-5 to TRBJ2-5, with 7 bases fitting TRBD1. The CDR3 runs to 14 residues. Germline loops: CDR1 LGHNT, CDR2 FRNRAP. The trim removed 3 bases at V and 3 bases at J, leaving 4 bases unmatched. The CDR3 coding sequence is TGTGCTAGTGGTTTCGGACAGGCTGAAGAGACCCAGTACTTC. As protein: CASGFGQAEETQYF.

The CDR3 is CASTGRQGSSNQPQHF. Here the CDR3 DNA reads TGTGCCAGTACCGGACGCCAGGGGAGTAGCAATCAGCCCCAGCATTTT. The rearrangement links TRBV19 to TRBJ1-5; TRBD1 might be the D (6 bases). V was clipped by 7 bases and J by 0 bases, with 16 bases between them. The CDR3 covers 16 residues. CDR1 and CDR2 (germline): LNHDA, SQIVND (reference sequence). Full variable domain (outside the CDR3, taken from reference TRBV19 and TRBJ1-5): DGGITQSPKYLFRKEGQNVTLSCEQNLNHDAMYWYRQDPGQGLRLIYYSQIVNDFQKGDIAEGYSVSREKKESFPLTVTSAQKNPTAFYLCASTGRQGSSNQPQHFGDGTRLSIL.

The chain couples TRBV12-5 to TRBJ2-7; 8 positions agree with TRBD2. Looked up from germline, CDR1 is LGHNT and CDR2 is FRNRAP. CDR3 length equals 15 residues. V trimming: 1 base; J trimming: 3 bases; junction bases outside the gene matches: 5. The CDR3 spells CASGLELAGFYEQYF. CDR3 sequence (DNA): TGTGCTAGTGGTTTGGAGTTAGCGGGATTCTACGAGCAGTACTTC.

The chain recombines TRBV5-4 with TRBJ2-1, with 9 bases matching TRBD2. Germline V CDR1 and CDR2: SGHNT, YYREEE (reference sequence). This CDR3 region has 17 residues. J lost 8 bases, V lost 4 bases, and 16 bases had no gene match. The CDR3 DNA follows: TGTGCCAGCAGCCCCGGATTAGGAGCGGGAGGAAGCGATGAGCAGTTCTTC. Amino acids: CASSPGLGAGGSDEQFF. The variable domain in full, with the rest retrieved from reference TRBV5-4 and TRBJ2-1, is ETGVTQSPTHLIKTRGQQVTLRCSSQSGHNTVSWYQQALGQGPQFIFQYYREEENGRGNFPPRFSGLQFPNYSSELNVNALELDDSALYLCASSPGLGAGGSDEQFFGPGTRLTVL.

This clone was detected only a few times. The chain has TRBV5-6 and TRBJ1-1; TRBD1 aligns across 8 bases. Germline assignment: CDR1 SGHDT and CDR2 YYEEEE. The CDR3 runs to 17 residues. With 0 bases clipped from V and 3 bases from J, the junction kept 10 bases outside the gene matches. The CDR3 loop reads CASSLVYRGSEDTEAFF. The CDR3 region has the DNA TGTGCCAGCAGCTTGGTTTACAGGGGGTCAGAGGACACTGAAGCTTTCTTT. The full variable domain, rest sourced from reference TRBV5-6 and TRBJ1-1, is DAGVTQSPTHLIKTRGQQVTLRCSPKSGHDTVSWYQQALGQGPQFIFQYYEEEERQRGNFPDRFSGHQFPNYSSELNVNALLLGDSALYLCASSLVYRGSEDTEAFFGQGTRLTVV.

About this clone itself: The same CDR3 arises from other DNA sequences in this sample as well. The V and J genes are TRBV6-5 and TRBJ2-7; 7 bases line up with TRBD2. This CDR3 has 13 amino acids. Unmatched junction bases numbered 3, after V lost 6 bases and J lost 1 base. Germline V lookup: CDR1 MNHEY, CDR2 SVGAGI. CDR3 protein: CASSYGGSYEQYF. The CDR3 DNA follows: TGTGCCAGCAGCTACGGGGGGTCCTACGAGCAGTACTTC.